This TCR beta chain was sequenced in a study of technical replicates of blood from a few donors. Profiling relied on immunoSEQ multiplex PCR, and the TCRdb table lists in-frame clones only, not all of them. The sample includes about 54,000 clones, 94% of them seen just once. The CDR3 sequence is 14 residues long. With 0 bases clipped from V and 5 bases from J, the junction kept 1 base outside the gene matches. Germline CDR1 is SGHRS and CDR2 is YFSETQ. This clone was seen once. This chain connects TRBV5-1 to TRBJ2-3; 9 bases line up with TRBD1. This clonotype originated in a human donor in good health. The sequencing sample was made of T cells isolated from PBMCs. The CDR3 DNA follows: TGCGCCAGCAGCTTGGGACAGGGGGGAGATACGCAGTATTTT. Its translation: CASSLGQGGDTQYF.